Presented here are 7 T cell receptor beta chains from one specimen sequenced in a study of monozygotic twins with inflammatory bowel disease. TCRdb derives one entry per CDR3 protein from the 5' RACE reads, leaving out DNA. Its clone listing holds about 300,000 distinct CDR3 sequences. Sequencing input: blood. Every receptor here comes from a human donor with ulcerative colitis or Crohn's disease, or a healthy co-twin of an affected twin (not recorded which).

The V gene is TRBV12-3 or TRBV12-4, the J gene TRBJ1-3; TCRdb picks TRBD1, but there is no DNA to check that call. The CDR3 runs to 16 residues. This CDR3 reads CASSLIGTAVGNTIYF.

This chain links TRBV6-1 with TRBJ2-7; TCRdb calls TRBD1, which cannot be checked without DNA. There are 15 residues in the CDR3. Germline loops: CDR1 MNHNS, CDR2 SASEGT. CDR3: CASRDPGGSSSEQYF.

The chain joins TRBV6-5 to TRBJ1-6; with no DNA, the TCRdb D assignment of TRBD1 cannot be verified. The germline gives CDR1 MNHEY, CDR2 SVGAGI. The CDR3 contains 17 residues. The CDR3 loop is CASSYDGQGRGNSPLHF.

The gene calls are TRBV3-1 and TRBJ2-1; TCRdb proposes TRBD2, but this gene call is untestable without DNA. CDR3 size: 18 residues. Germline V lookup: CDR1 LGHDT, CDR2 YNNKEL (reference sequence). Here the CDR3 reads CASSQDEEASGGYNEQFF.

V usage is TRBV30 and J usage is TRBJ2-7; TCRdb picks TRBD2, but there is no DNA to check that call. Germline V gene sequence: CDR1 GTSNPN, CDR2 SVGIG (reference sequence). The CDR3 loop spans 14 amino acids. Here the CDR3 reads CAWSVRGGRSEQYF.

The chain couples TRBV28 to TRBJ2-4; TCRdb lists TRBD2, though no DNA is available to test this call. Germline loops: CDR1 MDHEN, CDR2 SYDVKM. The CDR3 spans 17 residues. CDR3 region: CASETQNRLMTKNIQYF.

This chain joins TRBV24-1 and TRBJ2-2; the D call from TCRdb, TRBD2, cannot be confirmed without DNA. CDR1 and CDR2 (germline): KGHDR, SFDVKD. This CDR3 has 15 residues. The CDR3 sequence is CATSALGGYSGELFF.